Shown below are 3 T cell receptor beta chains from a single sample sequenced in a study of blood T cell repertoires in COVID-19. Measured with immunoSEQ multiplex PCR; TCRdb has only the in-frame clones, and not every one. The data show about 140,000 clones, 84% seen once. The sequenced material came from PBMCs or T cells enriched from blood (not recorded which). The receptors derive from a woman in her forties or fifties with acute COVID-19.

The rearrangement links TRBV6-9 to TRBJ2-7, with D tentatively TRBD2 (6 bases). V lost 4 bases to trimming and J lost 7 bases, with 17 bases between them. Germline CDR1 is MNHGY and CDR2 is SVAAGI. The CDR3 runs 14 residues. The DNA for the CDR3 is TGTGCCAGCAGTTCCCAGGCGGGAATCTTTGAGCAGTACTTC. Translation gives CASSSQAGIFEQYF.

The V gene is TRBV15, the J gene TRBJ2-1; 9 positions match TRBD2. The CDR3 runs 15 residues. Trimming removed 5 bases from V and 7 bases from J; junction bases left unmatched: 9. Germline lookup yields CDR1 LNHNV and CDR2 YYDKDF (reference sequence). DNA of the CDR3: TGTGCCACCAGCGGACGTAGCGGGAGTGGTAATGAGCAGTTCTTC. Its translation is CATSGRSGSGNEQFF.

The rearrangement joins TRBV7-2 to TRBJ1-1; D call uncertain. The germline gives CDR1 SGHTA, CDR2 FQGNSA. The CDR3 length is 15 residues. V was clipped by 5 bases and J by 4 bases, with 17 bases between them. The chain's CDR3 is CASSPFEGGSTEAFF. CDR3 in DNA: TGTGCCAGCAGCCCCTTCGAGGGCGGGAGCACTGAAGCTTTCTTT. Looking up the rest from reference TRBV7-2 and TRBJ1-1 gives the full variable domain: GAGVSQSPSNKVTEKGKDVELRCDPISGHTALYWYRQSLGQGLEFLIYFQGNSAPDKSGLPSDRFSAERTGGSVSTLTIQRTQQEDSAVYLCASSPFEGGSTEAFFGQGTRLTVV.